This entry lists 13 T cell receptor beta chains sequenced from one sample in a study of T cell responses to AZD1222 COVID-19 vaccine. TCRdb's copy holds only in-frame clones and misses some; the assay was immunoSEQ multiplex PCR. The sample carries some 130,000 clones, about 92% recorded once. The sample in question was peripheral blood, obtained on day 0 of AZD1222 vaccination. The source is an adult in good health.

This clone appeared a few times. The rearrangement links TRBV6-1 to TRBJ1-2; 8 nucleotides agree with TRBD1. The CDR3 totals 15 residues. CDR1 and CDR2 from the germline V gene are MNHNS and SASEGT. V shed 5 bases and J 2 bases; nucleotides not matched to a gene: 7. CDR3 amino acids: CASSPRTGSNYGYTF. The DNA of the CDR3 is TGTGCCAGCAGTCCACGGACAGGGTCAAACTATGGCTACACCTTC.

This chain links TRBV19 with TRBJ2-2; 7 bases map to TRBD1. Per germline, CDR1 LNHDA and CDR2 SQIVND (reference sequence). V dropped 6 bases and J dropped 7; count of bases not matched to a gene: 14. The CDR3 totals 16 residues. Written as DNA, the CDR3 is TGTGCCAGTAGCGACACTCGACAGGGATTCGGCGGGGAGCTGTTTTTT. Its translation is CASSDTRQGFGGELFF.

The table lists this clone with a few counts. CDR3 region: CASINRVGLAGEVGSYEQYF. For the CDR3, the DNA is TGTGCCAGCATTAATCGGGTCGGACTAGCGGGAGAAGTAGGCTCCTACGAGCAGTACTTC. This rearrangement joins TRBV27 to TRBJ2-7; 13 nucleotides align to TRBD2. V was pared by 7 bases and J by 0 bases, with 18 bases of the junction left unmatched. The CDR3 is made up of 20 amino acids. The V gene's germline CDR1 is MNHEY and CDR2 SMNVEV (reference sequence).

This clone was recorded only once. The chain is built from TRBV7-2 and TRBJ1-5, with TRBD1 as a possible D gene (5 bases). The CDR3 totals 13 residues. Germline assignment: CDR1 SGHTA and CDR2 FQGNSA. V lost 2 bases and J 6 bases, leaving 8 bases between the germline ends. This CDR3 reads CASSLFGGQPQHF. The CDR3 nucleotides are TGTGCCAGCAGCTTATTCGGGGGTCAGCCCCAGCATTTT.

This chain joins TRBV29-1 and TRBJ2-6, with D possibly TRBD1 on 6 matching bases. The CDR3 spans 13 residues. The V and J ends lost 6 bases and 1 base respectively, with 7 bases between them. Germline V gene sequence: CDR1 SQVTM, CDR2 ANQGSEA. Written as DNA, the CDR3 is TGCAGCGTAGGACAGTCTGGGGCCAACGTCCTGACTTTC. This encodes CSVGQSGANVLTF.

The genes are TRBV28 and TRBJ2-5, with D possibly being TRBD1 (6 bases). Germline V lookup: CDR1 MDHEN, CDR2 SYDVKM. The CDR3 extends over 18 amino acids. Trimming cost V 7 bases and J 3 bases, with 27 bases left between them. CDR3 sequence reads: CASKRTLGAREGEETQYF. The CDR3 DNA sequence: TGTGCCAGCAAAAGGACATTGGGGGCCAGGGAAGGAGAAGAGACCCAGTACTTC.

V gene TRBV11-3 combines with J gene TRBJ2-1, with D perhaps matching TRBD1 (5 bases). From germline, CDR1 is SGHNT and CDR2 YENEEA. The CDR3 consists of 12 residues. The V end was cut by 4 bases, the J end by 8 bases, with 9 bases between. This chain's CDR3 is CASSYQGHEQFF. The CDR3 nucleotides are TGTGCCAGCAGCTACCAGGGCCATGAGCAGTTCTTC.

The chain has TRBV6-6 and TRBJ1-1; D gene unclear. This CDR3 region has 14 residues. Germline CDR1 reads MNHNY; CDR2 reads SVGAGI (reference sequence). The V gene lost 0 bases and the J gene lost 1 base, with 6 bases spanning the gap. In DNA, the CDR3 is TGTGCCAGCAGTTACTCTGGAGCGAACACTGAAGCTTTCTTT. Translated, it gives CASSYSGANTEAFF.

This clone was observed once. This chain connects TRBV5-1 to TRBJ2-7; 11 positions match TRBD2. The CDR3 contains 14 residues. After removal of 4 bases from V and 2 bases from J, the junction contained 2 bases not matched to a gene. CDR1 and CDR2 (germline): SGHRS, YFSETQ. The CDR3 is CASSATSGTYEQYF. For the CDR3, the DNA is TGCGCCAGCAGCGCGACTAGCGGGACCTACGAGCAGTACTTC.

The chain carries TRBV7-2 and TRBJ2-3; D is perhaps TRBD1 (6 bases). The germline V gene has CDR1 SGHTA and CDR2 FQGNSA. The CDR3 has 15 amino acids. The germline V and J ends were trimmed by 1 base and 2 bases, with 10 bases remaining between them. The CDR3 loop reads CASSLGGQPTDTQYF. The CDR3 coding sequence is TGTGCCAGCAGCTTAGGTGGACAGCCCACAGATACGCAGTATTTT.

The rearrangement links TRBV19 to TRBJ2-2; 7 bases line up with TRBD1. Germline lookup yields CDR1 LNHDA and CDR2 SQIVND (reference sequence). This CDR3 comprises 15 residues. V lost 6 bases, J lost 4 bases, and 8 bases stayed unmatched. The CDR3, as DNA: TGTGCCAGTAGGCTAAACGGACAGGTCACCGGGGAGCTGTTTTTT. Amino acids: CASRLNGQVTGELFF.

This clone occurred once. This rearrangement joins TRBV28 to TRBJ2-7, with D maybe TRBD2 (5 bases). Deletions cut 7 bases from V and 5 bases from J, with 15 bases between. The CDR3 is 13 amino acids. Germline values: CDR1 MDHEN, CDR2 SYDVKM. CDR3 region: CASTGLAPHEQYF. As DNA, the CDR3 is TGTGCCAGCACCGGGCTAGCACCCCACGAGCAGTACTTC.

V and J are TRBV18 and TRBJ2-2; 10 nucleotides line up with TRBD2. Germline lookup yields CDR1 KGHSH and CDR2 LQKENI. This CDR3 comprises 16 residues. V gave up 3 bases and J gave up 6 bases; unmatched junction bases: 7. The CDR3 coding sequence is TGTGCCAGCTCACCGTGGGCTAGCGGGAGCTCCGGGGAGCTGTTTTTT. Translation: CASSPWASGSSGELFF.